The 20 T cell receptor beta chains below were found in one sample sequenced in a study of regulatory T cells in long-lasting Graves disease. Both iRepertoire HTBI primers and Arm-PCR of CDR3 regions were used to build the TCR beta libraries. TCRdb reanalysed the multiplex PCR reads using MiXCR and keeps one entry per CDR3 protein. This sample carries fewer than 550,000 distinct CDR3 sequences, about 22% of them seen once, and the ten largest clones take roughly 7.7%. Time point: persistent/refractory GD, antithyroid drugs over 5 years with positive TRAb. Construction of the TCR library relied on RNA isolated from PBMCs. The sample was peripheral blood mononuclear cells (PBMCs), taken when the disease was refractory, from a patient treated with antithyroid drugs. The receptors come from a female donor with Graves disease.

Ten or more counts support this clonotype. The V call is TRBV10-3, the J call TRBJ1-2; 10 nucleotides match TRBD1. The CDR3 spans 17 residues. Per germline, CDR1 ENHRY and CDR2 SYGVKD. The V and J ends lost 4 bases and 3 bases, in that order; junction bases with no gene match: 11. The CDR3 here is CAISGGWTGGVDYGYTF. CDR3 in DNA: TGTGCCATCAGTGGAGGCTGGACAGGGGGAGTAGACTATGGCTACACCTTC.

This clonotype was counted many times. V and J are TRBV28 and TRBJ2-7; D gene ambiguous. The CDR3 length is 11 residues. Germline assignment: CDR1 MDHEN and CDR2 SYDVKM. Trimming removed 4 bases from V and 5 bases from J, with 6 bases in between. The CDR3 DNA reads as TGTGCCAGCAGTTGGGTGAACGAGCAGTACTTC. The encoded protein is CASSWVNEQYF. Full variable domain (missing parts from reference TRBV28 and TRBJ2-7): DVKVTQSSRYLVKRTGEKVFLECVQDMDHENMFWYRQDPGLGLRLIYFSYDVKMKEKGDIPEGYSVSREKKERFSLILESASTNQTSMYLCASSWVNEQYFGPGTRLTVT.

This clonotype was detected only a few times. This rearrangement joins TRBV3-1 to TRBJ1-2; D possibly corresponds to TRBD1 (6 bases). The CDR3 runs to 15 residues. V was trimmed by 1 base and J by 2 bases, leaving 11 bases between them. The germline V gene has CDR1 LGHDT and CDR2 YNNKEL (reference sequence). Here the CDR3 DNA reads TGTGCCAGCAGCCAAGTGGGGGGGCTGAACTATGGCTACACCTTC. Its protein product is CASSQVGGLNYGYTF.

The chain recombines TRBV6-5 with TRBJ2-1, with no clear D. The CDR3 totals 15 residues. The germline gives CDR1 MNHEY, CDR2 SVGAGI. V was cut by 2 bases and J by 0 bases, with 8 bases left in between. The CDR3 DNA reads as TGTGCCAGCAGTTACGGGCGGAGCTCCTACAATGAGCAGTTCTTC. It codes for CASSYGRSSYNEQFF.

This chain connects TRBV5-1 to TRBJ2-2, with TRBD1 matching over 8 bases. The CDR3 consists of 15 residues. CDR1 and CDR2 (germline): SGHRS, YFSETQ. Unmatched junction bases numbered 3, after V lost 0 bases and J lost 5 bases. In nucleotides, the CDR3 is TGCGCCAGCAGCTTGGGGACAGGGAGAACCGGGGAGCTGTTTTTT. As protein: CASSLGTGRTGELFF. Complete variable domain (other parts from reference TRBV5-1 and TRBJ2-2): KAGVTQTPRYLIKTRGQQVTLSCSPISGHRSVSWYQQTPGQGLQFLFEYFSETQRNKGNFPGRFSGRQFSNSRSEMNVSTLELGDSALYLCASSLGTGRTGELFFGEGSRLTVL.

At least ten counts were recorded for this clonotype. The CDR3 reads CASTTRGQYEQYF. Here the CDR3 DNA reads TGTGCCAGCACCACACGGGGGCAGTACGAGCAGTACTTC. The rearrangement joins TRBV28 to TRBJ2-7, with D perhaps assigned TRBD1 or TRBD2 (6 bases each). V lost 7 bases and J 4 bases, leaving 14 bases between the germline ends. This CDR3 has 13 residues. CDR1 is MDHEN, CDR2 SYDVKM, per germline.

Comments on this clonotype: Germline and junction disagree at one end, which may indicate a read error. V is TRBV12-3 or TRBV12-4 and J is TRBJ2-5; weak D call: TRBD2 (6 bases). The CDR3 sequence is 15 residues long. The CDR3 reads CTSSFGAGRQETQYF. As DNA, the CDR3 is TGTACCAGCAGTTTTGGGGCGGGGCGCCAAGAGACCCAGTACTTC.

This sequence joins TRBV29-1 and TRBJ1-3; TRBD1 matches 8 bases. The CDR3 covers 15 residues. J was trimmed by 6 bases and V by 8 bases; bases with no gene match: 15. The V gene's germline CDR1 is SQVTM and CDR2 ANQGSEA. Written as DNA, the CDR3 is TGCAGCCCCCCTATGGACAGGGCCGCTGAAAACACCATATATTTT. Translation gives CSPPMDRAAENTIYF.

This chain uses TRBV27 with TRBJ2-5, with TRBD2 identical over 9 bases. V dropped 2 bases and J dropped 5; count of bases not matched to a gene: 12. The CDR3 runs 17 residues. The germline V gene encodes CDR1 MNHEY and CDR2 SMNVEV (reference sequence). CDR3 DNA: TGTGCCAGCAGTTTAAGAATTAGCGGGGGCATTTCGGAGACCCAGTACTTC. Translated: CASSLRISGGISETQYF.

This clonotype showed up just a few times. This chain links TRBV5-6 with TRBJ1-1; D is undetermined. Per the germline V gene, CDR1 is SGHDT and CDR2 is YYEEEE. The CDR3 loop spans 14 amino acids. The ends were cut back, 4 bases at V and 1 base at J, with 11 bases in the middle. The CDR3 here is CASSEMTTNTEAFF. In DNA form, the CDR3 reads TGTGCCAGCAGCGAAATGACGACGAACACTGAAGCTTTCTTT.

This clonotype was counted a few times. This rearrangement joins TRBV5-6 to TRBJ2-2; 11 bases fit TRBD2. With 4 bases clipped from V and 1 base from J, the junction kept 6 bases outside the gene matches. Looked up from germline, CDR1 is SGHDT and CDR2 is YYEEEE. This CDR3 comprises 17 residues. The DNA for the CDR3 is TGTGCCAGCAGCGGGGGGACTAGCGGACTGAACACCGGGGAGCTGTTTTTT. Protein product: CASSGGTSGLNTGELFF. The full variable domain, with the rest looked up from reference TRBV5-6 and TRBJ2-2, is DAGVTQSPTHLIKTRGQQVTLRCSPKSGHDTVSWYQQALGQGPQFIFQYYEEEERQRGNFPDRFSGHQFPNYSSELNVNALLLGDSALYLCASSGGTSGLNTGELFFGEGSRLTVL.

The J gene is TRBJ1-2, the V gene TRBV4-3; tentatively, D is TRBD1 (5 bases). Per the germline V gene, CDR1 is LGHNA and CDR2 is YSLEER. Trimming removed 4 bases at V and 5 bases at J, with 14 bases between. This CDR3 is built from 14 residues. The DNA for the CDR3 is TGCGCCAGCAGCCCAGAATATGGGGGTTATGGCTACACCTTC. This sequence encodes CASSPEYGGYGYTF.

This clonotype has ten or more counts. The chain uses TRBV10-3 and TRBJ2-7; 7 bases line up with TRBD1. V shed 8 bases and J 4 bases; nucleotides not matched to a gene: 23. The germline V gene has CDR1 ENHRY and CDR2 SYGVKD. This CDR3 comprises 18 residues. CDR3 sequence (DNA): TGTGCCATCGGCCCTCGTAGTGTAGGGACAGAGGTTTTATACGAGCAGTACTTC. The encoded protein is CAIGPRSVGTEVLYEQYF.

The chain employs TRBV3-1 and TRBJ1-4; possible D gene TRBD1, 5 bases. Trimming left V 0 bases short and J 8 bases short, with 13 bases between. The CDR3 contains 15 residues. The germline CDR1 and CDR2 sequences are LGHDT and YNNKEL (reference sequence). CDR3 sequence reads: CASSQDLGKGEKLFF. The CDR3 DNA reads as TGTGCCAGCAGCCAAGATCTGGGCAAGGGGGAAAAACTGTTTTTT.

Many counts were recorded for this clonotype. The chain employs TRBV27 and TRBJ2-7, with a weak D call TRBD2 (5 bases). This CDR3 has 13 residues. The V and J ends lost 4 bases and 0 bases respectively, with 7 bases between them. Germline CDR1 reads MNHEY; CDR2 reads SMNVEV (reference sequence). The CDR3 reads CASSYRDSYEQYF. CDR3 sequence (DNA): TGTGCCAGCAGTTACCGGGACTCCTACGAGCAGTACTTC.

This clonotype was counted ten times or more. The rearrangement joins TRBV6-1 to TRBJ2-4, with D possibly being TRBD2 (5 bases). The CDR3 runs to 14 residues. The germline V and J ends were trimmed by 5 bases and 0 bases, with 8 bases remaining between them. The germline V gene has CDR1 MNHNS and CDR2 SASEGT. CDR3 sequence (DNA): TGTGCCAGCAGTACACTAGTAGCCAAAAACATTCAGTACTTC. Its translation: CASSTLVAKNIQYF.

V gene TRBV5-5 combines with J gene TRBJ2-1; D is possibly TRBD1 (6 bases). The CDR3 extends over 13 amino acids. The V gene's germline CDR1 is SGHKS and CDR2 YYEKEE (reference sequence). Between the trimmed V and J ends, which lost 1 base and 7 bases, there was a span of 9 bases. The CDR3 bases are TGTGCCAGCAGCTTGACAGGGTGGAATGAGCAGTTCTTC. Translating it yields CASSLTGWNEQFF.

This clonotype occurred many times. V gene TRBV6-1 combines with J gene TRBJ2-5; no firm D call. This CDR3 contains 13 residues. Between the trimmed V and J ends, which lost 10 bases and 5 bases, there was a span of 17 bases. Germline V CDR1 and CDR2: MNHNS, SASEGT. This CDR3 is CATDPRPIETQYF. CDR3 nucleotide sequence: TGTGCCACCGACCCCCGGCCCATTGAGACCCAGTACTTC.

This clonotype was found a few times. The chain recombines TRBV11-2 with TRBJ2-2, with 11 bases that match TRBD2. The V gene's germline CDR1 is SGHAT and CDR2 FQNNGV. The CDR3 length is 16 residues. The junction had 15 bases not matched to a gene; V was cut back by 5 bases and J by 13 bases. The CDR3 here is CASSSPLAGEGDRLFF. The CDR3 coding sequence is TGTGCCAGCAGCAGCCCACTAGCGGGAGAGGGGGACAGGCTGTTTTTT.

The sample holds many counts of this clonotype. The chain is built from TRBV11-3 and TRBJ1-2; tentative D call: TRBD1 (5 bases). This CDR3 has 15 amino acids. Looked up from germline, CDR1 is SGHNT and CDR2 is YENEEA. V gave up 1 base and J gave up 3 bases, with 12 bases separating them. This CDR3 is CASSLASGDYYGYTF. CDR3 DNA: TGTGCCAGCAGCTTAGCGTCGGGGGACTACTATGGCTACACCTTC.